This TCR beta chain appears in the sequencing data of a study of CD8 T cells in ankylosing spondylitis. TCRdb processed the 5' RACE reads anew with MiXCR; each CDR3 protein has one entry. Among 200,000 to 250,000 distinct CDR3 sequences listed, 7.3% were seen once. V gave up 1 base and J gave up 1 base, with 8 bases separating them. This CDR3 comprises 14 residues. Germline V gene lookup returns CDR1 SGHRS and CDR2 YFSETQ. This clonotype has more than one count but fewer than ten. The antigen is unknown. Whole-study findings and limits: As reported, disease-linked clones showed significant enrichment in matched ankylosing spondylitis synovial fluid. Several highly homologous variants made up a TCR beta motif that seemed to typify ankylosing spondylitis blood.

This receptor was obtained from a male donor with ankylosing spondylitis. Sequenced material: blood, either unsorted or a sorted T cell fraction (not recorded which). The V gene is TRBV5-1, the J gene TRBJ1-1; the D gene is possibly TRBD1 (5 bases). As DNA, the CDR3 is TGCGCCAGCAGCTTGCGGGGCCAGAACACTGAAGCTTTCTTT. Translating it yields CASSLRGQNTEAFF. Drawing the rest from reference TRBV5-1 and TRBJ1-1, the complete variable domain is KAGVTQTPRYLIKTRGQQVTLSCSPISGHRSVSWYQQTPGQGLQFLFEYFSETQRNKGNFPGRFSGRQFSNSRSEMNVSTLELGDSALYLCASSLRGQNTEAFFGQGTRLTVV.